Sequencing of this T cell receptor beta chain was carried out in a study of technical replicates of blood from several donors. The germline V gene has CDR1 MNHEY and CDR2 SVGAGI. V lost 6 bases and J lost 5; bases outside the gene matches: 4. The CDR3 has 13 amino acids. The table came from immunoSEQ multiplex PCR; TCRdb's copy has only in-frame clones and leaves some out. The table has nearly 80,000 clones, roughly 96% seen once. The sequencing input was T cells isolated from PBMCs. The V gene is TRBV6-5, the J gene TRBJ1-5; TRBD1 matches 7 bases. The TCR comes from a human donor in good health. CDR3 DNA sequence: TGTGCCAGCAGAAGAGGACAGGATCAGCCCCAGCATTTT. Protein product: CASRRGQDQPQHF.